These T cell receptor beta chains were read from a single sample in a study of blood T cell repertoires in COVID-19. The protocol was immunoSEQ multiplex PCR, while the TCRdb copy is restricted to in-frame clones and leaves out a portion. Of approximately 150,000 clones in the sample, about 85% were seen once. Sequencing used PBMCs or T cells enriched from blood (not recorded which). The receptors shown here come from a woman in her forties with acute COVID-19. The CDR3 runs from the conserved cysteine through the conserved F or W. Fields, in order: D gene, V gene, J gene, CDR3 DNA, CDR3 protein. The D gene is left open where the match is weak.

D: NA
V: TRBV29-1
J: TRBJ2-3
DNA: TGCAGCGTTGACGATGGTGGGGCAGGAAAAGATACGCAGTATTTT
CDR3: CSVDDGGAGKDTQYF

D: NA
V: TRBV5-1
J: TRBJ1-2
DNA: TGCGCCAGCAGCTTGAGAGCCGAAGGGGGATTAGGCTATGGCTACACCTTC
CDR3: CASSLRAEGGLGYGYTF

D: NA
V: TRBV18
J: TRBJ2-2
DNA: TGTGCCAGCTCACCACTCTCGAACACCGGGGAGCTGTTTTTT
CDR3: CASSPLSNTGELFF

D: NA
V: TRBV30
J: TRBJ1-6
DNA: TGTGCCTGGAGTCCCCCGGGAGCCAATTCACCCCTCCACTTT
CDR3: CAWSPPGANSPLHF

D: NA
V: TRBV12-3/TRBV12-4
J: TRBJ1-5
DNA: TGTGCCAGCAGTTTAGGGCCTTATCAGCCCCAGCATTTT
CDR3: CASSLGPYQPQHF

D: NA
V: TRBV7-9
J: TRBJ1-1
DNA: TGTGCCAGCAGCTTATTAACGACAGGCACTGAAGCTTTCTTT
CDR3: CASSLLTTGTEAFF

D: TRBD1
V: TRBV27
J: TRBJ1-5
DNA: TGTGCCAGCAGTTTATCGGGACAGGCGTATCAGCCCCAGCATTTT
CDR3: CASSLSGQAYQPQHF

D: NA
V: TRBV5-1
J: TRBJ1-1
DNA: TGCGCCAGCAACCCAGGACACTCGAACACTGAAGCTTTCTTT
CDR3: CASNPGHSNTEAFF

D: NA
V: TRBV24-1
J: TRBJ1-2
DNA: TGTGCCACCAGTAAAGGGGCGAACTATGGCTACACCTTC
CDR3: CATSKGANYGYTF

D: TRBD2
V: TRBV18
J: TRBJ2-7
DNA: TGTGCCAGCTCAGCAAAACTAGCGGGGGTCTCCTACGAGCAGTACTTC
CDR3: CASSAKLAGVSYEQYF

D: TRBD2
V: TRBV4-1
J: TRBJ2-2
DNA: TGCGCCAGCAGCCAAGACACTAGCGGCGGGGAGCTGTTTTTT
CDR3: CASSQDTSGGELFF

D: NA
V: TRBV29-1
J: TRBJ2-3
DNA: TGCAGCGTTGAGGTGATCGGCAGGGCTGAAGATACGCAGTATTTT
CDR3: CSVEVIGRAEDTQYF

D: NA
V: TRBV19
J: TRBJ2-1
DNA: TGTGCCAGTAGTACAGGGGAAAGAAATGAGCAGTTCTTC
CDR3: CASSTGERNEQFF

D: NA
V: TRBV12-3/TRBV12-4
J: TRBJ1-2
DNA: TGTGCCAGCAGTTTCGAGGGAATTGGCTACACCTTC
CDR3: CASSFEGIGYTF

D: NA
V: TRBV7-2
J: TRBJ1-5
DNA: TGTGCCAGCAGCTTAGGCAGGGGAAGCAATCAGCCCCAGCATTTT
CDR3: CASSLGRGSNQPQHF

D: TRBD2
V: TRBV4-2
J: TRBJ2-2
DNA: TGTGCCAGCAGTCGGACTAGCGGGAGGGCCAGAACCGGGGAGCTGTTTTTT
CDR3: CASSRTSGRARTGELFF

D: NA
V: TRBV9
J: TRBJ1-3
DNA: TGTGCCAGCAGCGTAGAACCCATCCCAGGGTTCGGAAACACCATATATTTT
CDR3: CASSVEPIPGFGNTIYF

D: TRBD2
V: TRBV18
J: TRBJ2-5
DNA: TGTGCCAGCTCACCCTTTAGCGGGAGCCAAGAGACCCAGTACTTC
CDR3: CASSPFSGSQETQYF

D: TRBD1
V: TRBV6-5
J: TRBJ1-2
DNA: TGTGCCAGCAGTCCTCGGACAGGGGCCTATGGCTACACCTTC
CDR3: CASSPRTGAYGYTF

D: TRBD2
V: TRBV7-9
J: TRBJ2-3
DNA: TGTGCCAGCAGCTCCCGCCTAGCGGAAACAGATACGCAGTATTTT
CDR3: CASSSRLAETDTQYF

D: NA
V: TRBV6-5
J: TRBJ1-3
DNA: TGTGCCAGCAGGTTAGCCCCGGGGTCTGGAAACACCATATATTTT
CDR3: CASRLAPGSGNTIYF

D: TRBD1
V: TRBV3-1/TRBV3-2
J: TRBJ1-3
DNA: TGTGCCAGCAGACAGGGGGCGGGCGGAAACACCATATATTTT
CDR3: CASRQGAGGNTIYF

D: NA
V: TRBV7-2
J: TRBJ1-6
DNA: TGTGCCAGCAGCTTAGGCGTCACCAGGTCACCCCTCCACTTT
CDR3: CASSLGVTRSPLHF

D: TRBD1
V: TRBV6-5
J: TRBJ1-1
DNA: TGTGCCAGCAAGAGACAGGGGGCCAAGAACACTGAAGCTTTCTTT
CDR3: CASKRQGAKNTEAFF